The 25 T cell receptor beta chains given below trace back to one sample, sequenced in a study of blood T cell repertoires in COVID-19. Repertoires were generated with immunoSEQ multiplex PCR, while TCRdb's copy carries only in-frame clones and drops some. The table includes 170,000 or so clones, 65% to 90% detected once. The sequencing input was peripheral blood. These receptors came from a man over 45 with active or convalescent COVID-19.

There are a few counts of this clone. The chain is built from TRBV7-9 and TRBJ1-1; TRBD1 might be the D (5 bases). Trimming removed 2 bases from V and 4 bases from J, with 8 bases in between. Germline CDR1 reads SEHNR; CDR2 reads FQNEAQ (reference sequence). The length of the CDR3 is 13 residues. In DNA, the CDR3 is TGTGCCAGCAGCTTAAGGGGCCGCACTGAAGCTTTCTTT. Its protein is CASSLRGRTEAFF.

The CDR3: CASSTESNTEAFF. DNA for the CDR3: TGTGCCAGCAGCACCGAGTCGAACACTGAAGCTTTCTTT. The rearrangement links TRBV6-4 to TRBJ1-1; D is uncertain. Germline V gene data show CDR1 as MRHNA and CDR2 as SNTAGT. Trimming removed 6 bases at V and 1 base at J, with 9 bases between. CDR3 length equals 13 residues.

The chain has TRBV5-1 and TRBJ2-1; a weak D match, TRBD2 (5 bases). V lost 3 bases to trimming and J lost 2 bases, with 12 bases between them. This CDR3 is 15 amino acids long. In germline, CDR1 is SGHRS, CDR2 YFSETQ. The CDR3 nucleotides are TGCGCCAGCAGCTCCAAGCGGATTACCTACAATGAGCAGTTCTTC. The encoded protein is CASSSKRITYNEQFF.

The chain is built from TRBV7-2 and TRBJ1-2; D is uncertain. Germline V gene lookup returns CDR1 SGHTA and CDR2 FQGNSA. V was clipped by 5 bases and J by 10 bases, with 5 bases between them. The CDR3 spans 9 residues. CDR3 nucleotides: TGTGCCAGCAGCCGCTACTACACCTTC. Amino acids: CASSRYYTF.

The CDR3 nucleotides are TGTGCCAGCAGCCCGGACAGGAGATCGGATACGCAGTATTTT. Its translation: CASSPDRRSDTQYF. The rearrangement links TRBV5-4 to TRBJ2-3; 7 bases fit TRBD1. Germline assignment: CDR1 SGHNT and CDR2 YYREEE (reference sequence). The V segment lost 4 bases and the J segment 6 bases; nucleotides outside the gene matches: 8. The CDR3 runs to 14 residues.

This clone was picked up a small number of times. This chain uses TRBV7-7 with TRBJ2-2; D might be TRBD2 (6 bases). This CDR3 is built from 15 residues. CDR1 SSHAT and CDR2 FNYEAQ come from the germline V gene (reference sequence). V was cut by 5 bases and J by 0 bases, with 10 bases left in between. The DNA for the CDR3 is TGTGCCAGCAGCCCGAGGGAGGCGAACACCGGGGAGCTGTTTTTT. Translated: CASSPREANTGELFF.

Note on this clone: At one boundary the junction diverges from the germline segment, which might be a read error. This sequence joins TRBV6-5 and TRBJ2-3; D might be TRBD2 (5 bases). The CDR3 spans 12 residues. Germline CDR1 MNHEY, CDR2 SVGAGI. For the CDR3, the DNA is TGCGGCACTAGTTACTCTACTGATACGCAGTATTTT. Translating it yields CGTSYSTDTQYF.

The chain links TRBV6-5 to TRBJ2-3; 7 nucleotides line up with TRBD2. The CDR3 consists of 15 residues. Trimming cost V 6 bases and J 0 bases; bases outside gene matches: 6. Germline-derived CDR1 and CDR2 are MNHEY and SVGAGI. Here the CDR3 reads CASSSPGLSTDTQYF. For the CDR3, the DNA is TGTGCCAGCAGCTCACCGGGACTAAGCACAGATACGCAGTATTTT.

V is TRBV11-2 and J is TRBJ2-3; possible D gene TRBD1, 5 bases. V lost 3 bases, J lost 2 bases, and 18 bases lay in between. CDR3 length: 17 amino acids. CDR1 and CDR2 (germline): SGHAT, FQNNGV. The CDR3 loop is CASSLAFMSRDTDTQYF. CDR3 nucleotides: TGTGCCAGCAGCTTGGCCTTCATGAGCAGGGACACAGATACGCAGTATTTT.

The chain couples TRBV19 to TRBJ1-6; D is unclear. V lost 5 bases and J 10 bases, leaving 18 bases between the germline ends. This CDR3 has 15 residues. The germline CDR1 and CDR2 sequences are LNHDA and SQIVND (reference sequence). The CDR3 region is CASSPQASSGSPLHF. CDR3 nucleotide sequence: TGTGCCAGTAGTCCGCAGGCGTCCAGCGGATCACCCCTCCACTTT.

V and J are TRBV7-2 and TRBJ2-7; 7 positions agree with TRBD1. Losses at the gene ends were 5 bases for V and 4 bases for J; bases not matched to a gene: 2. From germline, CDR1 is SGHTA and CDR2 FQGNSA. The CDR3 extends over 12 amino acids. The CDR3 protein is CASSRQGYEQYF. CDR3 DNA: TGTGCCAGCAGCAGACAGGGTTACGAGCAGTACTTC.

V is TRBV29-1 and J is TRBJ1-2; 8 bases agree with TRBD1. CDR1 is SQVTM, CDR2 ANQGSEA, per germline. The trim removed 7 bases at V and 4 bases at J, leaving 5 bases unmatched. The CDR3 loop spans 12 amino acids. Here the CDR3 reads CSAGGGGYGYTF. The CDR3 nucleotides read TGCAGCGCAGGGGGCGGCGGCTATGGCTACACCTTC.

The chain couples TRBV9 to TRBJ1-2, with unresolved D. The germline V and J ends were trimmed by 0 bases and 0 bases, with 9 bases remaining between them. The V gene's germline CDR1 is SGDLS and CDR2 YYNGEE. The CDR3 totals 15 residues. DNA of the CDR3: TGTGCCAGCAGCGTAGCTCAGTCCACTAACTATGGCTACACCTTC. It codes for CASSVAQSTNYGYTF.

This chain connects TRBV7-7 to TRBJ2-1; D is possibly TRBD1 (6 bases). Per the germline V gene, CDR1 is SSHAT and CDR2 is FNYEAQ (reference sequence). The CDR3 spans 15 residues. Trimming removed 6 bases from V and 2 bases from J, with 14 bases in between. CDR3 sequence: CASSLEWGPYNEQFF. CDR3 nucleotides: TGTGCCAGCAGTCTTGAGTGGGGGCCCTACAATGAGCAGTTCTTC. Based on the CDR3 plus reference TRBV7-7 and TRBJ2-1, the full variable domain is GAGVSQSPRYKVTKRGQDVTLRCDPISSHATLYWYQQALGQGPEFLTYFNYEAQPDKSGLPSDRFSAERPEGSISTLTIQRTEQRDSAMYRCASSLEWGPYNEQFFGPGTRLTVL.

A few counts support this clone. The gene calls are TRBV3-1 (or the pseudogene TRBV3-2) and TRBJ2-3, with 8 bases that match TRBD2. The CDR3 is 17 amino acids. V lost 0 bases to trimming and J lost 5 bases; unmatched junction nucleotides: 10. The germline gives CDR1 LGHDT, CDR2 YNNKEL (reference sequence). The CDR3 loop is CASSQDGTSVRRDTQYF. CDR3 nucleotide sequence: TGTGCCAGCAGCCAAGATGGGACTAGTGTTCGTCGAGATACGCAGTATTTT.

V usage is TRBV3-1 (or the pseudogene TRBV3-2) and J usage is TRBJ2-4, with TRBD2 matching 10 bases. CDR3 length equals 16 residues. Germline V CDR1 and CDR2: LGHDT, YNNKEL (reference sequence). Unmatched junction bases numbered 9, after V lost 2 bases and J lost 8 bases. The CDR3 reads CASSQQREGLGDIQYF. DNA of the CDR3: TGTGCCAGCAGCCAACAGCGGGAGGGCTTGGGTGACATTCAGTACTTC.

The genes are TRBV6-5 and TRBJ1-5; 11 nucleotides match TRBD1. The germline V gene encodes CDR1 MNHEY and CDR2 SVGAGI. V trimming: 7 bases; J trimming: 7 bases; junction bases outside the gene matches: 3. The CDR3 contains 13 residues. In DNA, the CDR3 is TGTGCCAGCACGGGACAGGGGGAACAGCCCCAGCATTTT. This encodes CASTGQGEQPQHF.

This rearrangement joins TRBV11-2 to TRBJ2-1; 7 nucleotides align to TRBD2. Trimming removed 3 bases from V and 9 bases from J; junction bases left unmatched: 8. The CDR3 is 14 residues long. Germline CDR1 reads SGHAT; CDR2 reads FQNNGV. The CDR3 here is CASSFVRGGSEQFF. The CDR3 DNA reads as TGTGCCAGCAGCTTCGTACGTGGCGGGAGTGAGCAGTTCTTC.

The DNA for the CDR3 is TGTGCCACCAGTGACACCCACAGGGGCGGCACTGAAGCTTTCTTT. The encoded protein is CATSDTHRGGTEAFF. This chain connects TRBV24-1 to TRBJ1-1, with 7 bases aligning to TRBD1. The CDR3 loop spans 15 amino acids. V dropped 4 bases and J dropped 4; count of bases not matched to a gene: 8. The V gene's germline CDR1 is KGHDR and CDR2 SFDVKD.

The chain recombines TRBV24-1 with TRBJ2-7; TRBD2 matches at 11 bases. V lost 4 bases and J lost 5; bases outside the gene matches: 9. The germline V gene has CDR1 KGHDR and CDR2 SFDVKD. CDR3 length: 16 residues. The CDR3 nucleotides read TGTGCCACCAGTGACCGTAGCGGGAGGGCCCTTAACGAGCAGTACTTC. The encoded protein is CATSDRSGRALNEQYF.

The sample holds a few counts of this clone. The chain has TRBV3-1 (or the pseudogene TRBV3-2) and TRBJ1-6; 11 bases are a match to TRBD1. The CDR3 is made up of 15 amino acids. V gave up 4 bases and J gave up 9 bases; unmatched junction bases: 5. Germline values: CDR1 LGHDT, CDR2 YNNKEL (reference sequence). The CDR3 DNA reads TGTGCCAGCAGCCTCGCTGGACAGGGGGCTTCACCCCTCCACTTT. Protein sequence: CASSLAGQGASPLHF.

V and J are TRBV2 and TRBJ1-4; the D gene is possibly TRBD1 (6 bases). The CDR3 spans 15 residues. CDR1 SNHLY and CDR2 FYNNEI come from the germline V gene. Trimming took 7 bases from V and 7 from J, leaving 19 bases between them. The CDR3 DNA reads TGTGCCAGCAAAATTTTGGGTCAGGGGAGTGAAAAACTGTTTTTT. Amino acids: CASKILGQGSEKLFF.

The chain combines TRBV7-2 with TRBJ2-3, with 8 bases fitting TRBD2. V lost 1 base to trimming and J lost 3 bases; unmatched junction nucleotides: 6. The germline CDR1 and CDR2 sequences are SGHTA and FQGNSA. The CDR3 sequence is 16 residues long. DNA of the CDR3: TGTGCCAGCAGCTTAGAGGGACTAGGTGGAACAGATACGCAGTATTTT. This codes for CASSLEGLGGTDTQYF. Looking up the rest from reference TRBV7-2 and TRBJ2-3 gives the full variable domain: GAGVSQSPSNKVTEKGKDVELRCDPISGHTALYWYRQSLGQGLEFLIYFQGNSAPDKSGLPSDRFSAERTGGSVSTLTIQRTQQEDSAVYLCASSLEGLGGTDTQYFGPGTRLTVL.

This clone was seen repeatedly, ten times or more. The DNA of the CDR3 is TGTGCCAGTAGTATAGCTCTCCTAGCGGGGGAGGAGCAGTTCTTC. This encodes CASSIALLAGEEQFF. This chain joins TRBV19 and TRBJ2-1; 10 nucleotides align to TRBD2. V shed 1 base and J 10 bases; nucleotides not matched to a gene: 7. The length of the CDR3 is 15 residues. Per the germline V gene, CDR1 is LNHDA and CDR2 is SQIVND (reference sequence).

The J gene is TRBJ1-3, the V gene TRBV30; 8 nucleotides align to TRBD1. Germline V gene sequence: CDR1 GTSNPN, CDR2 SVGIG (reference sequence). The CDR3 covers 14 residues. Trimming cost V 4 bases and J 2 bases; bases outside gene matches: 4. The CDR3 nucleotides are TGTGCCTGGAACATGGACAGGGCTGGAAACACCATATATTTT. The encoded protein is CAWNMDRAGNTIYF.